The source of this T cell receptor beta chain is a study of T-cell memory formation after mild COVID-19. Study conclusions and caveats: Clones contracting across day 15 to 85 had a balanced CD4/CD8 profile; later expanding clones leaned CD4+. Day 37-peaking second-wave clones had unconfirmed SARS-CoV-2 specificity. Among CD4+ contracting clones, most were CM and EM, and CD8+ ones EMRA.

A few counts support this clonotype. The antigen remains undetermined. The CDR3 sequence is 14 residues long. Germline lookup yields CDR1 MNHNY and CDR2 SVGAGI (reference sequence). The V gene lost 6 bases and the J gene lost 4 bases, with 14 bases spanning the gap. Amplification by 5'RACE using constant-segment primers produced TCR alpha and TCR beta cDNA libraries that carried sample barcodes and UMIs. MiXCR, run by TCRdb on the 5' RACE reads, gives a single entry per CDR3 protein. The profile covers about 560,000 distinct CDR3 sequences, with about 20% appearing a single time and about 8.7% taken by the ten largest.

Sequenced input: PBMCs or a T cell subset sorted from them (not recorded which). This chain links TRBV6-6 with TRBJ2-3, with D maybe TRBD1 (6 bases). The source of this sequence is an adult woman who had mild COVID-19 (a few samples of this study predate the infection). Cell type and time point are not known. In DNA form, the CDR3 reads TGTGCCAGCAGACTAACAGGGAAGGCAGATACGCAGTATTTT. Translating gives CASRLTGKADTQYF.